Listed below are T cell receptor beta chains from one sample, sequenced in a study of T cell repertoires in cytomegalovirus infection. Using its own MiXCR run on the reads, TCRdb lists one record per CDR3 protein. The sample shows some 500,000 distinct CDR3 sequences, 35% to 50% of them seen only once. Their antigens remain unidentified. This specimen consisted of cultured PBMCs, obtained from culture after CMV antigen stimulation. Receptors originate from a human donor in good health (CMV status not recorded). Some clones in this sample may be carry-over from other donors' samples. Each CDR3 is given with its conserved first and last residue. The order of the fields is clone size, D gene, J gene, V gene, CDR3 DNA, CDR3 protein. The D gene is left open where the match is weak. Size is omitted from some rows. Given values are once, few, many or a class for expanded clones.

few | TRBD2 | TRBJ2-1 | TRBV12-3/TRBV12-4 | TGTGCCAGCAGTTTCCAAGGGAGGGACAATGAGCAGTTCTTC | CASSFQGRDNEQFF
NA | TRBD2 | TRBJ2-6 | TRBV27 | TGTGCCAGCAGTGGCAGACTAGCGGGAGGGAGCTCTGGGGCCAACGTCCTGACTTTC | CASSGRLAGGSSGANVLTF
many | NA | TRBJ2-5 | TRBV7-2 | TGTGCCAGCAGCTTAATCCCATCCTTAGAAGGGACCCAGTACTTC | CASSLIPSLEGTQYF
once | NA | TRBJ2-7 | TRBV19 | TGTGCCAGTAGTATTGGGCCGGGACGCCGACCCTACGAGCAGTACTTC | CASSIGPGRRPYEQYF
few | NA | TRBJ1-5 | TRBV7-2 | TGTGCCAGCAGCTTAGCAGTCTTCTCCTACCAGCCCCAGCATTTT | CASSLAVFSYQPQHF
NA | TRBD2 | TRBJ2-7 | TRBV5-4 | TGTGCCAGCAGCTACGGACTAGCGGGAGTGTTGAGTGAGCAGTACTTC | CASSYGLAGVLSEQYF
few | TRBD2 | TRBJ2-1 | TRBV7-9 | TGTGCCAGCAGCTCTTCGCCGTGGGCGGGAGGGAAGTCCAATGAGCAGTTCTTC | CASSSSPWAGGKSNEQFF
few | NA | TRBJ1-3 | TRBV7-8 | TGTGCCAGCAGCTTCGTCGAAAACACCATATATTTT | CASSFVENTIYF
many | NA | TRBJ2-2 | TRBV7-2 | TGTGCCAGCAGCTTAGGTCCGGTTACGAACACCGGGGAGCTGTTTTTT | CASSLGPVTNTGELFF
once | NA | TRBJ2-5 | TRBV10-3 | TGTGCCATCAGTGCCGCTAGCATACAAGAGACCCAGTACTTC | CAISAASIQETQYF
few | NA | TRBJ1-1 | TRBV6-5 | TGTGCCAGCAGTTACGGCCCAGGGACAGAAGCTTTCTTT | CASSYGPGTEAFF
NA | TRBD1 | TRBJ1-5 | TRBV4-1 | TGCGCCAGCAGCCATAATGCAGGGGGAGAACAGCCCCAGCATTTT | CASSHNAGGEQPQHF
many | NA | TRBJ2-5 | TRBV7-2 | TGTGCCAGCAGCTTTGGAGGGGACGGGGAGACCCAGTACTTC | CASSFGGDGETQYF
many | NA | TRBJ1-5 | TRBV6-2/TRBV6-3 | TGTGCCAGCCGGGGGGGCAATCAGCCCCAGCATTTT | CASRGGNQPQHF
NA | NA | TRBJ2-1 | TRBV14 | TGTGCCAGCAGCCAAGGGATTGGAAAAACCTCCTACAATGAGCAGTTCTTC | CASSQGIGKTSYNEQFF
NA | TRBD1 | TRBJ2-1 | TRBV5-6 | TGTGCCAGCAGCGGGACAGGGTGGTCGCGGGAAGATGAGCAGTTCTTC | CASSGTGWSREDEQFF
NA | TRBD2 | TRBJ2-3 | TRBV24-1 | TGTGCCACCAGCGAGGGACTAGCGGGACCGACTAGCACAGATACGCAGTATTTT | CATSEGLAGPTSTDTQYF
few | NA | TRBJ2-1 | TRBV6-1 | TGTGCCACTAGGAGTCGGCCGCACAATGAGCAGTTCTTC | CATRSRPHNEQFF
NA | TRBD1 | TRBJ2-3 | TRBV10-3 | TGTGCCATCCGACCGGGACAGGGCACAGATACGCAGTATTTT | CAIRPGQGTDTQYF
NA | NA | TRBJ1-1 | TRBV4-1 | TGCGCCAGCAGCCAAGAAGACCGGATGAACACTGAAGCTTTCTTT | CASSQEDRMNTEAFF
once | TRBD1 | TRBJ1-1 | TRBV28 | TGTGCCAGCAGCCTCGGGACAGCGAGCATGAACACTGAAGCTTTCTTT | CASSLGTASMNTEAFF
NA | NA | TRBJ1-5 | TRBV12-3/TRBV12-4 | TGTGCCAGCAGTTTTATTACCCGAGGCGAAGGAAACAATCAGCCCCAGCATTTT | CASSFITRGEGNNQPQHF
NA | NA | TRBJ2-1 | TRBV4-1 | TGCGCCAGCAGCCAACCGACTCGAAGCAATGAGCAGTTCTTC | CASSQPTRSNEQFF
few | TRBD2 | TRBJ2-5 | TRBV7-2 | TGTGCCAGCAGCTTGGGTAGCGGGAGTGGTAAGACCCAGTACTTC | CASSLGSGSGKTQYF
few | NA | TRBJ1-1 | TRBV7-2 | TGTGCCAGCAGCCAGGACAGCGTTTGGACTGAAGCTTTCTTT | CASSQDSVWTEAFF
few | NA | TRBJ2-7 | TRBV12-3/TRBV12-4 | TGTGCCAGCAGTTTAGGGATCGGAGGGCTACTCGAGCAGTACTTC | CASSLGIGGLLEQYF